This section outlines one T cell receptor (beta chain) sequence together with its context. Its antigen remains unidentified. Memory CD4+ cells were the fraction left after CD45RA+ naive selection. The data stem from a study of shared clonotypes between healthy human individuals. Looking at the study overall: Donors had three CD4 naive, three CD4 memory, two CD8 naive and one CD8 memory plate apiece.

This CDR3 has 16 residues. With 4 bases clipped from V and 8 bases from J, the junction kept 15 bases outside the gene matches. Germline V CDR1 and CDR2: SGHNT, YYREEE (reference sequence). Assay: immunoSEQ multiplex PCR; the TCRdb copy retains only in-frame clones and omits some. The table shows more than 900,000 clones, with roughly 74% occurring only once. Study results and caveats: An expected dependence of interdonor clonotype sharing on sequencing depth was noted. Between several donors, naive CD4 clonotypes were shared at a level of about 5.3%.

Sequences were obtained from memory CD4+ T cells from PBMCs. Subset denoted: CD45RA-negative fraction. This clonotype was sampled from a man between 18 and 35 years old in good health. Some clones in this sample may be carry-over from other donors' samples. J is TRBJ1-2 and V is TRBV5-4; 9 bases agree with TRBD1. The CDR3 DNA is TGTGCCAGCAGCGGGTGGTCGAGGGACAGGGAGGAAGGCTACACCTTC. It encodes CASSGWSRDREEGYTF.